These 20 T cell receptor beta chains came from one sample sequenced in a study of blood T cell repertoires in COVID-19. The protocol was immunoSEQ multiplex PCR, while the TCRdb copy is restricted to in-frame clones and leaves out a portion. The sample has 310,000 or so clones; approximately 88% are singletons. The sequencing sample was made of PBMCs or T cells enriched from blood (not recorded which). All receptors come from a woman between 18 and 29 years old who had recovered from COVID-19.

The V gene is TRBV28, the J gene TRBJ1-4; TRBD1 matches 10 bases. The CDR3 is 13 amino acids. Germline V gene data show CDR1 as MDHEN and CDR2 as SYDVKM. V shed 11 bases, J shed 7 bases, and the junction held 7 bases outside the gene matches. The CDR3 DNA follows: TGTGCCGTATCCGGGACAGGGGTTGAAAAACTGTTTTTT. It is translated as CAVSGTGVEKLFF.

This chain connects TRBV7-9 to TRBJ1-1; perhaps TRBD1 as D (5 bases). Per the germline V gene, CDR1 is SEHNR and CDR2 is FQNEAQ (reference sequence). The CDR3 has 13 amino acids. The V and J ends lost 3 bases and 5 bases respectively, with 10 bases between them. The CDR3, as DNA: TGTGCCAGCAGCTTTCAGGGAGGGACTGAAGCTTTCTTT. This gives the protein CASSFQGGTEAFF.

A few counts support this clone. This sample includes further DNA sequences coding for the same CDR3. The CDR3 protein is CASSPGTLSYEQYF. As DNA, the CDR3 is TGTGCCAGCAGCCCCGGGACTCTTTCCTACGAGCAGTACTTC. The rearrangement links TRBV7-9 to TRBJ2-7; D may be TRBD2 (6 bases). Trimming removed 5 bases at V and 1 base at J, with 12 bases between. This CDR3 spans 14 amino acids. Germline CDR1 SEHNR, CDR2 FQNEAQ (reference sequence).

This chain uses TRBV7-2 with TRBJ1-4, with 10 bases lining up with TRBD1. The germline CDR1 and CDR2 sequences are SGHTA and FQGNSA. V lost 4 bases to trimming and J lost 6 bases; unmatched junction nucleotides: 5. The CDR3 loop spans 15 amino acids. The CDR3: CASSSYGTGDEKLFF. CDR3 nucleotide sequence: TGTGCCAGCAGCTCGTATGGGACAGGGGATGAAAAACTGTTTTTT.

The rearrangement links TRBV28 to TRBJ1-2, with 8 positions matching TRBD1. Germline values: CDR1 MDHEN, CDR2 SYDVKM. The CDR3 has 16 residues. With 6 bases clipped from V and 5 bases from J, the junction kept 14 bases outside the gene matches. The DNA for the CDR3 is TGTGCCAGCAGCTGGGACGGCAGGGGGCTGTCGTATGGCTACACCTTC. Its protein is CASSWDGRGLSYGYTF.

The CDR3 is CASSSQGGAEAQHF. CDR3 sequence (DNA): TGTGCCAGCAGTAGCCAGGGGGGAGCCGAGGCCCAGCATTTT. J is TRBJ1-5 and V is TRBV28, with TRBD1 matching over 7 bases. CDR1 is MDHEN and CDR2 is SYDVKM in the germline V gene. The CDR3 runs to 14 residues. With 5 bases clipped from V and 11 bases from J, the junction kept 12 bases outside the gene matches. The variable domain in full, completed from reference TRBV28 and TRBJ1-5, reads DVKVTQSSRYLVKRTGEKVFLECVQDMDHENMFWYRQDPGLGLRLIYFSYDVKMKEKGDIPEGYSVSREKKERFSLILESASTNQTSMYLCASSSQGGAEAQHFGDGTRLSIL.

This chain connects TRBV30 to TRBJ1-2, with 8 bases that match TRBD1. The CDR3 is made up of 14 amino acids. Per the germline V gene, CDR1 is GTSNPN and CDR2 is SVGIG (reference sequence). Trimming at V came to 3 bases and at J to 4 bases, leaving 7 bases not matched to a gene. CDR3 DNA: TGTGCCTGGAGCCCGACAGGGGTGGGCTATGGCTACACCTTC. It specifies CAWSPTGVGYGYTF.

The rearrangement joins TRBV19 to TRBJ1-2; 10 bases map to TRBD1. Trimming at V came to 6 bases and at J to 1 base, leaving 5 bases not matched to a gene. Germline V gene data show CDR1 as LNHDA and CDR2 as SQIVND (reference sequence). The CDR3 length is 15 residues. The CDR3: CASSLTGGLNYGYTF. The CDR3 region has the DNA TGTGCCAGTAGCTTGACAGGGGGCCTTAACTATGGCTACACCTTC. Together with reference TRBV19 and TRBJ1-2, the CDR3 gives the full variable domain: DGGITQSPKYLFRKEGQNVTLSCEQNLNHDAMYWYRQDPGQGLRLIYYSQIVNDFQKGDIAEGYSVSREKKESFPLTVTSAQKNPTAFYLCASSLTGGLNYGYTFGSGTRLTVV.

The chain couples TRBV19 to TRBJ2-7; 8 bases map to TRBD1. The germline V gene has CDR1 LNHDA and CDR2 SQIVND (reference sequence). V was clipped by 10 bases and J by 0 bases; unmatched bases: 2. The CDR3 covers 12 residues. DNA for the CDR3: TGTGCCACCACAGGGGGCTCCTACGAGCAGTACTTC. This sequence encodes CATTGGSYEQYF.

The chain uses TRBV5-1 and TRBJ1-2, with 7 positions matching TRBD1. J was trimmed by 7 bases and V by 0 bases; bases with no gene match: 9. Per the germline V gene, CDR1 is SGHRS and CDR2 is YFSETQ. The CDR3 is 15 amino acids. The CDR3 DNA reads TGCGCCAGCAGCTTGGGACAGGGACCTACTCGTGGCTACACCTTC. Translating gives CASSLGQGPTRGYTF.

The chain links TRBV28 to TRBJ1-2; possible D gene TRBD1, 6 bases. Trimming took off 6 bases at V and 3 bases at J, with 23 bases between the two ends. CDR3 length: 17 amino acids. Looked up from germline, CDR1 is MDHEN and CDR2 is SYDVKM. The CDR3 DNA follows: TGTGCCAGCAGAATTAGGGGTACAGGGCGGGTGGACTATGGCTACACCTTC. It is translated as CASRIRGTGRVDYGYTF.

The rearrangement joins TRBV18 to TRBJ2-3; 9 positions agree with TRBD1. The V gene end was trimmed by 4 bases and the J gene end by 4 bases; junction bases not matched to a gene: 3. This CDR3 comprises 14 residues. The germline V gene encodes CDR1 KGHSH and CDR2 LQKENI. The CDR3 DNA reads as TGTGCCAGCTCACGCCGACAGGGGGCAGATACGCAGTATTTT. This gives the protein CASSRRQGADTQYF.

The rearrangement links TRBV4-1 to TRBJ1-1, with 11 bases matching TRBD1. With V trimmed by 6 bases and J by 4 bases, 1 base remained unmatched. This CDR3 comprises 13 residues. CDR1 MGHRA and CDR2 YSYEKL come from the germline V gene. The CDR3 DNA is TGCGCCAGCAGGGGGACAGGGGGCACTGAAGCTTTCTTT. This codes for CASRGTGGTEAFF.

This chain links TRBV28 with TRBJ2-7; D perhaps matches TRBD2 (7 bases). The CDR3 has 16 amino acids. Trimming removed 5 bases at V and 10 bases at J, with 27 bases between. Germline assignment: CDR1 MDHEN and CDR2 SYDVKM. CDR3 amino acids: CASSRTFGGSGAFQYF. The CDR3 DNA reads TGTGCCAGCAGTCGCACCTTCGGGGGGTCGGGGGCGTTTCAGTACTTC.

This chain uses TRBV5-1 with TRBJ2-7; D might be TRBD1 (6 bases). Trimming left V 1 base short and J 2 bases short, with 16 bases between. Germline-derived CDR1 and CDR2 are SGHRS and YFSETQ. The CDR3 extends over 16 amino acids. The CDR3 sequence: CASSLLGTGSTYEQYF. The CDR3 DNA reads TGCGCCAGCAGCTTGCTAGGTACAGGGTCGACCTACGAGCAGTACTTC.

V usage is TRBV10-3 and J usage is TRBJ2-7; D possibly corresponds to TRBD1 (5 bases). CDR3 length: 15 residues. Germline V lookup: CDR1 ENHRY, CDR2 SYGVKD. Trimming cost V 0 bases and J 3 bases, with 12 bases left between them. CDR3 nucleotides: TGTGCCATCAGTGAGTCGACAGCTTTCGACTACGAGCAGTACTTC. Translated, it gives CAISESTAFDYEQYF.

The chain couples TRBV2 to TRBJ1-6, with D unresolved. Per germline, CDR1 SNHLY and CDR2 FYNNEI. Trimming took 8 bases from V and 1 from J, leaving 9 bases between them. This CDR3 is built from 14 residues. For the CDR3, the DNA is TGTGCCAGCGTCGCGGGGTCCTATAATTCACCCCTCCACTTT. Its translation: CASVAGSYNSPLHF.

This chain links TRBV7-3 with TRBJ2-1; D is ambiguous. Trimming pared 0 bases from V and 14 bases from J, leaving 11 bases between. Germline values: CDR1 SGHTA, CDR2 FQGTGA. The CDR3 sequence is 12 residues long. The CDR3 sequence: CASSLTPEYKFF. DNA of the CDR3: TGTGCCAGCAGCTTAACCCCGGAGTACAAGTTCTTC.

The chain uses TRBV7-9 and TRBJ2-1; TRBD2 is a possible D gene (5 bases). Germline loops: CDR1 SEHNR, CDR2 FQNEAQ (reference sequence). Trimming shortened V by 2 bases and J by 3 bases, and 11 bases separated the two germline ends. This CDR3 is 15 amino acids long. This chain's CDR3 is CASSLLGLFYNEQFF. The CDR3 region has the DNA TGTGCCAGCAGCTTATTAGGACTCTTCTACAATGAGCAGTTCTTC.

This clone was seen more than once but under ten times. This CDR3 is also generated by other DNA sequences in the sample. The CDR3 DNA reads TGTGCCAGCAGCCTTCGTGAGGGAGATACGCAGTATTTT. Translated: CASSLREGDTQYF. J is TRBJ2-3 and V is TRBV7-3, with D tentatively TRBD2 (5 bases). The CDR3 sequence is 13 residues long. V lost 5 bases and J 5 bases, leaving 11 bases between the germline ends. Germline loops: CDR1 SGHTA, CDR2 FQGTGA.